The T cell receptor (beta chain) described here comes from a study of blood T cell repertoires in COVID-19. About the study: Some COVID-19 samples were acute and others convalescent; all came from the United States, Italy and Spain. PBMCs, B-cell-depleted T cells, or T cells provided the cDNA or gDNA that made up the material.

There are 16 residues in the CDR3. Germline V CDR1 and CDR2: MNHEY, SMNVEV (reference sequence). V shed 1 base and J 3 bases; nucleotides not matched to a gene: 1. Generated by immunoSEQ multiplex PCR, the TCRdb table keeps only in-frame clones and is missing some. The profile shows about 40,000 clones, 70% to 90% of them singletons. V is TRBV27 and J is TRBJ2-3, with 13 bases aligning to TRBD2. This TCR derives from a man aged 55 to 70 with COVID-19, enrolled during active disease. The sequenced material came from peripheral blood. CDR3 region: CASSLWTSGSTDTQYF. CDR3 bases: TGTGCCAGCAGTTTATGGACTAGCGGGAGTACAGATACGCAGTATTTT.